This T cell receptor beta chain was documented in a study of CD8 T cells in Susac syndrome. Findings and caveats of the study: TCR sequencing and HLA analysis covered a relatively small number of individuals.

A word on this clonotype: Its specificity is not known.

Reverse transcription of about 0.45 to 1 ug RNA was performed with random hexamers. An immunoSEQ multiplex PCR amplified TCR beta CDR3 over 54 Vbeta and 13 Jbeta. MiXCR, applied by TCRdb to the immunoSEQ multiplex PCR reads, yields one record per CDR3 protein. Of some 190,000 distinct CDR3 sequences listed, approximately 94% were seen once; the top ten hold approximately 0.15%. This TCR derives from a human donor with Susac syndrome. The sample was CD4+ T cells from PBMCs.

The CDR3 DNA is TGCAGTGCGGGACGGGGGAACACCGGGGAGCTGTTTTTT. Protein: CSAGRGNTGELFF. The chain recombines TRBV20-1 with TRBJ2-2, with D perhaps being TRBD1 or TRBD2 (5 bases each). Germline CDR1 DFQATT, CDR2 SNEGSKA (reference sequence). There are 13 residues in the CDR3. Trimming removed 6 bases at V and 1 base at J, with 9 bases between.